This T cell receptor (beta chain) was retrieved from a study of CD8 T cells in Susac syndrome. With random hexamers, reverse transcription was performed on about 0.5 to 1 ug of RNA. TCRdb independently ran MiXCR on the immunoSEQ multiplex PCR reads; one entry per CDR3 protein. The table shows approximately 300,000 distinct CDR3 sequences, with approximately 85% occurring only once. The germline V and J ends were trimmed by 6 bases and 5 bases, with 25 bases remaining between them. In germline, CDR1 is SGHVS, CDR2 FQNEAQ. The CDR3 sequence is 17 residues long. The rearrangement joins TRBV7-8 to TRBJ1-2; unclear D gene. The material sequenced was CD8+ T cells from PBMCs. The sequence was obtained from a human donor with multiple sclerosis. The CDR3 nucleotides read TGTGCCAGCAGTTCTTTCATGGAACCCCGTACCGTATATGGCTACACCTTC. Translating gives CASSSFMEPRTVYGYTF.